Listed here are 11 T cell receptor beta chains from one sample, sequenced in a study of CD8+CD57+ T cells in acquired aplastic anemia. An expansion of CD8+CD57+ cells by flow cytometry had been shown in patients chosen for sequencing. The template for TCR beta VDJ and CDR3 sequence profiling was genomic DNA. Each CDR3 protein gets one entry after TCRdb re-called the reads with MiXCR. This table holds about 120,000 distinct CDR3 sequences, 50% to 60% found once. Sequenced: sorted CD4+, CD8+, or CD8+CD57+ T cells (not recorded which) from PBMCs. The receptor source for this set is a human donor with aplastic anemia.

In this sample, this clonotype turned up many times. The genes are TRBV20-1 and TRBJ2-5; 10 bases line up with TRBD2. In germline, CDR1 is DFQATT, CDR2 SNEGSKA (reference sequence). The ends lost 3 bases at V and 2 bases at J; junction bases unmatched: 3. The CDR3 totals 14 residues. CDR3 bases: TGCAGTGCTAGGAGCGGGAGGGAGCAAGAGACCCAGTACTTC. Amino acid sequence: CSARSGREQETQYF.

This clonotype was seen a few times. CDR3 loop: CASRPARDSGNTIYF. CDR3 coding DNA: TGTGCCAGCAGACCTGCCCGGGACTCTGGAAACACCATATATTTT. V usage is TRBV7-9 and J usage is TRBJ1-3; unclear D gene. The V end was cut by 6 bases, the J end by 0 bases, with 12 bases between. Germline-derived CDR1 and CDR2 are SEHNR and FQNEAQ (reference sequence). This CDR3 is 15 amino acids long.

CDR3 sequence: CSAKGDRATSYEQYF. CDR3 coding DNA: TGCAGTGCTAAGGGGGACAGGGCAACCTCCTACGAGCAGTACTTC. This sequence joins TRBV20-1 and TRBJ2-7, with 9 bases identical to TRBD1. This CDR3 contains 15 residues. Germline CDR1 reads DFQATT; CDR2 reads SNEGSKA (reference sequence). After removal of 4 bases from V and 0 bases from J, the junction contained 7 bases not matched to a gene.

In nucleotides, the CDR3 is TGTGCCAGCAGGGAGCAGCGCAGCGTCTACGAGCAGTACTTC. Its translation is CASREQRSVYEQYF. The genes are TRBV2 and TRBJ2-7; unclear D gene. V was shortened by 6 bases and J by 3 bases, with 15 bases between the two germline ends. This CDR3 contains 14 residues. The germline gives CDR1 SNHLY, CDR2 FYNNEI.

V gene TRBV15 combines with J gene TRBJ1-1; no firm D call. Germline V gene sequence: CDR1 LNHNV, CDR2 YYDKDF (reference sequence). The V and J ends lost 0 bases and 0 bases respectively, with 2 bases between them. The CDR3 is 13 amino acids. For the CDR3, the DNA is TGTGCCACCAGCAGAGACTTGAACACTGAAGCTTTCTTT. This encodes CATSRDLNTEAFF.

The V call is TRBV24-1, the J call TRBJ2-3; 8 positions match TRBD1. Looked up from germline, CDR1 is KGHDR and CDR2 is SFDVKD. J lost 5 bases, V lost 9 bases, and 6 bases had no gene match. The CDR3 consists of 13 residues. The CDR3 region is CATQDRVRDTQYF. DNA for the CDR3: TGTGCCACCCAGGACAGGGTCCGAGATACGCAGTATTTT.

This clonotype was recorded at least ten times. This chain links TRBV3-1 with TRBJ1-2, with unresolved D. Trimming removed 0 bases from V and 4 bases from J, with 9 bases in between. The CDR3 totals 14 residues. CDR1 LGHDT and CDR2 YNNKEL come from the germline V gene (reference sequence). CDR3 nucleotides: TGTGCCAGCAGCCAAGATCAACCTATCTATGGCTACACCTTC. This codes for CASSQDQPIYGYTF.

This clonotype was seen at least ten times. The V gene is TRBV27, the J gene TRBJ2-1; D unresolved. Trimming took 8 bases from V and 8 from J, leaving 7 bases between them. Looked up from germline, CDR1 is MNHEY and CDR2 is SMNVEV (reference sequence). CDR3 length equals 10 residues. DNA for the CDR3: TGTGCCAGCCAAGACGATGAGCAGTTCTTC. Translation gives CASQDDEQFF.

The CDR3 DNA follows: TGTGCCAGCAGCGAGTGGGGTGGTTCACCCCTCCACTTT. This gives the protein CASSEWGGSPLHF. J is TRBJ1-6 and V is TRBV7-3; unclear D gene. Germline V CDR1 and CDR2: SGHTA, FQGTGA. The V end was cut by 5 bases, the J end by 9 bases, with 11 bases between. CDR3 length: 13 residues.

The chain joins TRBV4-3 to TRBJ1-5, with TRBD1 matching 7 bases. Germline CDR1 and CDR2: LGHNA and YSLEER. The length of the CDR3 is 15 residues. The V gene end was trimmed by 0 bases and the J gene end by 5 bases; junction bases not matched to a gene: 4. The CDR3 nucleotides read TGCGCCAGCAGCCAAGACTCGACAGGGCATCAGCCCCAGCATTTT. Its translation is CASSQDSTGHQPQHF.

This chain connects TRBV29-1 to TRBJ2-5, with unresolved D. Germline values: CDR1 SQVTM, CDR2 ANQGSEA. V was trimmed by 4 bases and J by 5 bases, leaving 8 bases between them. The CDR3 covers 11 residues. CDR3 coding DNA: TGCAGCGTTGGGCGGACCGAGACCCAGTACTTC. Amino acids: CSVGRTETQYF. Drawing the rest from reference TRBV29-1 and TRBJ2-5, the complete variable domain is SAVISQKPSRDICQRGTSLTIQCQVDSQVTMMFWYRQQPGQSLTLIATANQGSEATYESGFVIDKFPISRPNLTFSTLTVSNMSPEDSSIYLCSVGRTETQYFGPGTRLLVL.